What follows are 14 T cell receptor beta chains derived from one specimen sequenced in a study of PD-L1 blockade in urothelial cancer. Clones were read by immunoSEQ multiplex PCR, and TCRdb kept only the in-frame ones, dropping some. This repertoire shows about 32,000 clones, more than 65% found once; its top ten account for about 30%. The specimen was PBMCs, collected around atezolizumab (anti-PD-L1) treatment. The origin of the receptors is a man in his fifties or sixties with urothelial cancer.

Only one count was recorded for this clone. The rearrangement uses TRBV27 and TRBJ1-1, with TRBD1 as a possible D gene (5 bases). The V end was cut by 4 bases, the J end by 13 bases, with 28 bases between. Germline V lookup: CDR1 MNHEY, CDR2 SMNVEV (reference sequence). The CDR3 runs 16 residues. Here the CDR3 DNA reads TGTGCCAGCAGTTCTACCTCGGGACTATATTTTCGACTCTTTTTCTTT. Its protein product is CASSSTSGLYFRLFFF.

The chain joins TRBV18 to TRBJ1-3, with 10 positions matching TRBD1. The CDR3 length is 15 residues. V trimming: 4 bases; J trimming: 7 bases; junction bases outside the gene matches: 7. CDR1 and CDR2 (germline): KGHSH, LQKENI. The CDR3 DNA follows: TGTGCCAGCTCACTTGGGACAGGGGAGACCAACACCATATATTTT. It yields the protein CASSLGTGETNTIYF.

CDR3: CASSLGVYSSGNTIYF. CDR3 nucleotides: TGTGCCAGCAGCTTGGGAGTGTATAGCTCTGGAAACACCATATATTTT. The rearrangement joins TRBV5-6 to TRBJ1-3; D is ambiguous. This CDR3 is built from 16 residues. The V end was cut by 0 bases, the J end by 0 bases, with 10 bases between. Germline V gene lookup returns CDR1 SGHDT and CDR2 YYEEEE.

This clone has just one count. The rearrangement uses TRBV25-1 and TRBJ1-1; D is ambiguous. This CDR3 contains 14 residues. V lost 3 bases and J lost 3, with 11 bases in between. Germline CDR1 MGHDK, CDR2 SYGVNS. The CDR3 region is CASSDINVYTEAFF. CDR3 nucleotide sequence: TGTGCCAGCAGTGATATAAATGTGTACACTGAAGCTTTCTTT.

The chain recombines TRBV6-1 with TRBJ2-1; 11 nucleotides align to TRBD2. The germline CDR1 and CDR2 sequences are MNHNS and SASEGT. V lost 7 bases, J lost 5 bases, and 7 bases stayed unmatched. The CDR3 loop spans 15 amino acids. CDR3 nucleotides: TGTGCCAGCATCCCACTAGCGGGAGATCACAATGAGCAGTTCTTC. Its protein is CASIPLAGDHNEQFF.

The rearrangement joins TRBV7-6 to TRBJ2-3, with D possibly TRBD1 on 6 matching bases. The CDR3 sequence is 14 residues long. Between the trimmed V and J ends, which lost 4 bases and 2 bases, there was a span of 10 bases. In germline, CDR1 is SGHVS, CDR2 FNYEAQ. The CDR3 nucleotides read TGTGCCAGCAGCTACAGGGTGAACACAGATACGCAGTATTTT. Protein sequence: CASSYRVNTDTQYF.

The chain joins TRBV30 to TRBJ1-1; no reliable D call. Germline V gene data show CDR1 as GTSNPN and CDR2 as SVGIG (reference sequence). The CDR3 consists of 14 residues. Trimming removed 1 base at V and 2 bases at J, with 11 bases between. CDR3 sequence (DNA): TGTGCCTGGAGTGACGGACTTCTCAACACTGAAGCTTTCTTT. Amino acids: CAWSDGLLNTEAFF.

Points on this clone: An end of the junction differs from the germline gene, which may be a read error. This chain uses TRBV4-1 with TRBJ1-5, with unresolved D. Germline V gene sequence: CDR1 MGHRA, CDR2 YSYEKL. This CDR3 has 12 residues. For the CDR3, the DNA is TGCGCCGGCAGCCAAGGGCAACAGCCCCAGCATTTT. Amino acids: CAGSQGQQPQHF.

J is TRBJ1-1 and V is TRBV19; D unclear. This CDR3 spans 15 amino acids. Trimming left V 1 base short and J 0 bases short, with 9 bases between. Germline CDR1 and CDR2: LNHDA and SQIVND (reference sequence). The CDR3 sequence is CASSIVPSMNTEAFF. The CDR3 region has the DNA TGTGCCAGTAGTATAGTGCCCAGTATGAACACTGAAGCTTTCTTT.

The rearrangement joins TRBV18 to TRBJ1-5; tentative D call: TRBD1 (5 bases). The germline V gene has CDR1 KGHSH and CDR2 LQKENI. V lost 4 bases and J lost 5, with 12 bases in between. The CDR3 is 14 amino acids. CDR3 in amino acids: CASSLGQPDQPQHF. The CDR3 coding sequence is TGTGCCAGCTCACTAGGACAACCCGATCAGCCCCAGCATTTT.

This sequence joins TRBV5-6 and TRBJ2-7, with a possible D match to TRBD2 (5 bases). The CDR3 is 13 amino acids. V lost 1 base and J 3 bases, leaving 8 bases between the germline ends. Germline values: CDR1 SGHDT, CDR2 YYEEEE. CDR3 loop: CASSLKRSYEQYF. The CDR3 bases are TGTGCCAGCAGCTTGAAGCGGAGCTACGAGCAGTACTTC.

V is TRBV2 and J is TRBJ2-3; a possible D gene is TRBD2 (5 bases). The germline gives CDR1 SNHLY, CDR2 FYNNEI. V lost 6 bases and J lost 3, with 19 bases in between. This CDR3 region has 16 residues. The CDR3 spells CASRTPLVVLTDTQYF. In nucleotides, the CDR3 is TGTGCCAGCAGGACCCCACTAGTCGTCCTGACAGATACGCAGTATTTT. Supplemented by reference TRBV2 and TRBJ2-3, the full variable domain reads EPEVTQTPSHQVTQMGQEVILRCVPISNHLYFYWYRQILGQKVEFLVSFYNNEISEKSEIFDDQFSVERPDGSNFTLKIRSTKLEDSAMYFCASRTPLVVLTDTQYFGPGTRLTVL.

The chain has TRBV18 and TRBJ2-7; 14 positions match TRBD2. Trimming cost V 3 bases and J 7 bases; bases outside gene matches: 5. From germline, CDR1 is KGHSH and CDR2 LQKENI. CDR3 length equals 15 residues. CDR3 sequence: CASSPGTSGSGEQYF. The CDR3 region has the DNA TGTGCCAGCTCACCGGGGACTAGCGGGAGTGGTGAGCAGTACTTC.

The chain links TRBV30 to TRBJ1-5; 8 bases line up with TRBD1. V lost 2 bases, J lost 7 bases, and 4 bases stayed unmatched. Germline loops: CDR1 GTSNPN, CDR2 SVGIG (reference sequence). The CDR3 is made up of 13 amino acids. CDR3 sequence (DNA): TGTGCCTGGAGTCCGGACAGGGACCAGCCCCAGCATTTT. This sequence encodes CAWSPDRDQPQHF.